This T cell receptor (beta chain) was documented in a study of blood T cell repertoires in COVID-19. The CDR3 totals 14 residues. V was clipped by 6 bases and J by 5 bases; unmatched bases: 7. Germline V gene sequence: CDR1 LNHDA, CDR2 SQIVND (reference sequence). The assay was immunoSEQ multiplex PCR, and TCRdb's table has in-frame clones only and misses some. This sample yields fewer than 90,000 clones, of which approximately 89% are seen a single time; around 0.47% belongs to the top ten. This TCR derives from a man in his sixties with acute or convalescent COVID-19. Sequenced sample: peripheral blood. This chain uses TRBV19 with TRBJ1-5; 7 bases fit TRBD1. This CDR3 is CASRNRGGDQPQHF. The DNA of the CDR3 is TGTGCCAGTAGGAACAGGGGAGGAGATCAGCCCCAGCATTTT.